This entry lists 25 T cell receptor beta chains sequenced from one sample in a study of post-analysis software for immune sequencing data. These receptors are not linked to any known antigen. Whole-study findings and limits: There were five TRBV segments more frequent in patients than controls, and TRBV5-6, TRBV5-1 and TRBV20-1 were among them.

The TCR beta cDNA libraries contained unique molecular identifiers. TCRdb called the PCR reads again in MiXCR, with one record for every CDR3 protein. The data hold hundreds of thousands of distinct CDR3 sequences, with roughly 27% observed a single time. Sequenced material: blood. The receptor source for this set is a girl aged 10 to 17 with multiple sclerosis.

The CDR3 DNA is TGTGCCAGCAGTGGTATAATAGATAATACGCAGTATTTT. Its protein product is CASSGIIDNTQYF. The V and J genes are TRBV2 and TRBJ2-3; no reliable D call. The CDR3 runs 13 residues. Trimming stripped 4 bases from V and 7 bases from J, with 12 bases between. Germline V lookup: CDR1 SNHLY, CDR2 FYNNEI.

This clonotype was seen only once. The chain couples TRBV11-2 to TRBJ2-3; D is unclear. The CDR3 runs to 14 residues. Trimming removed 5 bases at V and 2 bases at J, with 11 bases between. The germline CDR1 and CDR2 sequences are SGHAT and FQNNGV. CDR3 in amino acids: CASSLNPTTDTQYF. CDR3 DNA: TGTGCCAGCAGCCTCAACCCAACCACAGATACGCAGTATTTT.

Here the CDR3 reads CASSLEARTLDTQYF. The CDR3 nucleotides read TGTGCCAGCAGCTTAGAGGCACGCACTCTGGATACGCAGTATTTT. The J gene is TRBJ2-3, the V gene TRBV7-2, with no clear D. Germline V lookup: CDR1 SGHTA, CDR2 FQGNSA. This CDR3 is 15 amino acids long. The V end lost 1 base, the J end lost 6 bases, and 14 bases lay between the germline ends.

In this sample, this clonotype turned up a few times. CDR3 sequence (DNA): TGTGCCAGCAGCACCCTAGCGGGAATCGTCCACGAGCAGTACTTC. Translating it yields CASSTLAGIVHEQYF. The chain employs TRBV12-3 or TRBV12-4 and TRBJ2-7, with 9 positions matching TRBD2. CDR3 size: 15 residues. With V trimmed by 6 bases and J by 5 bases, 11 bases remained unmatched.

This clonotype was observed a handful of times. This chain connects TRBV3-1 to TRBJ2-7; D may be TRBD1 (6 bases). The CDR3 covers 15 residues. Germline-derived CDR1 and CDR2 are LGHDT and YNNKEL (reference sequence). The germline V and J ends were trimmed by 1 base and 1 base, with 11 bases remaining between them. The CDR3 nucleotides read TGTGCCAGCAGCCAAGTAGGAGGACAGTCCTACGAGCAGTACTTC. Translation: CASSQVGGQSYEQYF.

The sample holds many counts of this clonotype. This chain joins TRBV12-3 or TRBV12-4 and TRBJ2-7; D is uncertain. There are 14 residues in the CDR3. Trimming removed 2 bases at V and 2 bases at J, with 10 bases between. As DNA, the CDR3 is TGTGCCAGCAGTTTACCCACGGGTACCTACGAGCAGTACTTC. It encodes CASSLPTGTYEQYF.

The table lists this clonotype with a few counts. The J gene is TRBJ2-3, the V gene TRBV9; weak D call: TRBD2 (6 bases). This CDR3 region has 16 residues. V lost 0 bases to trimming and J lost 0 bases, with 11 bases between them. Germline assignment: CDR1 SGDLS and CDR2 YYNGEE. CDR3 in amino acids: CASSVGSSGSTDTQYF. In DNA, the CDR3 is TGTGCCAGCAGCGTAGGCAGCAGCGGGAGCACAGATACGCAGTATTTT. The whole variable domain, filled in from reference TRBV9 and TRBJ2-3, reads DSGVTQTPKHLITATGQRVTLRCSPRSGDLSVYWYQQSLDQGLQFLIQYYNGEERAKGNILERFSAQQFPDLHSELNLSSLELGDSALYFCASSVGSSGSTDTQYFGPGTRLTVL.

This clonotype was recorded only once. The chain links TRBV4-1 to TRBJ1-1; D possibly corresponds to TRBD1 (5 bases). Trimming removed 6 bases from V and 6 bases from J, with 29 bases in between. Looked up from germline, CDR1 is MGHRA and CDR2 is YSYEKL. The CDR3 length is 18 residues. The CDR3 loop is CASSFGTWGRVGMAEAFF. The DNA of the CDR3 is TGCGCCAGCAGTTTCGGCACTTGGGGCAGGGTTGGAATGGCTGAAGCTTTCTTT.

This clonotype was observed a handful of times. The V and J genes are TRBV28 and TRBJ1-2, with D tentatively TRBD1 (5 bases). The CDR3 extends over 16 amino acids. Germline CDR1 reads MDHEN; CDR2 reads SYDVKM. The V gene lost 5 bases and the J gene lost 5 bases, with 21 bases spanning the gap. DNA of the CDR3: TGTGCCAGCAGTCCCACAATCGGGGGACGGCAATATGGCTACACCTTC. Its protein product is CASSPTIGGRQYGYTF.

The CDR3 reads CASSLDPGPYYEQYF. CDR3 nucleotides: TGTGCCAGCAGCTTAGATCCCGGTCCATACTACGAGCAGTACTTC. The rearrangement uses TRBV7-2 and TRBJ2-7; D gene uncertain. With 1 base removed from V and 3 bases from J, the gap between germline ends came to 13 bases. CDR1 and CDR2 from the germline V gene are SGHTA and FQGNSA. CDR3 length: 15 amino acids.

This clonotype appeared a few times. The chain links TRBV28 to TRBJ2-7; 7 positions agree with TRBD1. The end of the DNA is better explained by TRBJ2-5, so the J call may be wrong. CDR3 size: 12 residues. Germline V lookup: CDR1 MDHEN, CDR2 SYDVKM. The CDR3 protein is CASRTGEETQYF. As DNA, the CDR3 is TGTGCCAGCAGAACAGGGGAAGAGACCCAGTACTTC.

This clonotype showed up just a few times. The genes are TRBV11-2 and TRBJ1-2; 8 bases align to TRBD1. The V gene end was trimmed by 3 bases and the J gene end by 3 bases; junction bases not matched to a gene: 15. In germline, CDR1 is SGHAT, CDR2 FQNNGV. The CDR3 extends over 18 amino acids. The CDR3 nucleotides are TGTGCCAGCAGCTTTGCTAGCGACAGGGGAAGGCGAGACTATGGCTACACCTTC. It is translated as CASSFASDRGRRDYGYTF.

The V and J genes are TRBV6-5 and TRBJ2-2, with D perhaps TRBD1 (5 bases). The CDR3 loop spans 16 amino acids. Germline loops: CDR1 MNHEY, CDR2 SVGAGI. V lost 2 bases, J lost 1 base, and 11 bases lay in between. The DNA for the CDR3 is TGTGCCAGCAGTTACAGCTGGACACAGAACACCGGGGAGCTGTTTTTT. Amino acids: CASSYSWTQNTGELFF.

The chain carries TRBV28 and TRBJ2-5; possible D gene TRBD1, 5 bases. The CDR3 extends over 13 amino acids. The germline V gene has CDR1 MDHEN and CDR2 SYDVKM. V was cut by 6 bases and J by 7 bases, with 15 bases left in between. CDR3 sequence (DNA): TGTGCCAGCAGCTCTAGGGGCTCGGGGACCCAGTACTTC. Amino acids: CASSSRGSGTQYF.

This clonotype came up a few times. The chain is built from TRBV15 and TRBJ1-2; no firm D call. CDR3 length: 14 amino acids. CDR1 and CDR2 from the germline V gene are LNHNV and YYDKDF (reference sequence). V lost 4 bases and J lost 4, with 13 bases in between. The CDR3 DNA reads as TGTGCCACCAGCACAGAACAAGGGCCCTATGGCTACACCTTC. Its translation is CATSTEQGPYGYTF.

The V call is TRBV27, the J call TRBJ2-1; D is perhaps TRBD1 (6 bases). Germline assignment: CDR1 MNHEY and CDR2 SMNVEV (reference sequence). The CDR3 sequence is 16 residues long. V dropped 4 bases and J dropped 2 bases, with 15 bases sitting between them. CDR3 DNA: TGTGCCAGCAGTTCCCCCGGGACATTCACCTACAATGAGCAGTTCTTC. Its translation is CASSSPGTFTYNEQFF.

The rearrangement links TRBV11-3 to TRBJ2-2; maybe TRBD2 (6 bases). The CDR3 is made up of 17 amino acids. V was pared by 0 bases and J by 4 bases, with 15 bases between. Germline CDR1 and CDR2: SGHNT and YENEEA. The CDR3, as DNA: TGTGCCAGCAGCTTAGATCGGGGGATGGGGCGCACCGGGGAGCTGTTTTTT. Translating it yields CASSLDRGMGRTGELFF.

V and J are TRBV4-1 and TRBJ1-2, with a weak D call TRBD1 (6 bases). Germline V lookup: CDR1 MGHRA, CDR2 YSYEKL. V dropped 3 bases and J dropped 8 bases, with 16 bases sitting between them. This CDR3 has 14 residues. The CDR3 DNA sequence: TGCGCCAGCAGCCAGGGGGCGGGGGGTCGCGGCTACACCTTC. This translates into CASSQGAGGRGYTF.

The chain has TRBV4-2 and TRBJ1-2; no clear D gene. The V gene lost 4 bases and the J gene lost 3 bases, with 12 bases spanning the gap. Germline V CDR1 and CDR2: LGHNA, YNFKEQ. The CDR3 contains 14 residues. CDR3 DNA sequence: TGTGCCAGCAGCCGTAAGGACCGCCACTATGGCTACACCTTC. Amino acids: CASSRKDRHYGYTF.

In this sample, this clonotype turned up a few times. The chain has TRBV5-1 and TRBJ2-3; 15 nucleotides line up with TRBD2. The V gene's germline CDR1 is SGHRS and CDR2 YFSETQ. Trimming cost V 3 bases and J 6 bases; bases outside gene matches: 5. This CDR3 has 16 residues. In DNA, the CDR3 is TGCGCCAGCAGCTCTGGACTAGCGGGGGGGCTGGATACGCAGTATTTT. Its protein product is CASSSGLAGGLDTQYF. Full variable domain (outside the CDR3, taken from reference TRBV5-1 and TRBJ2-3): KAGVTQTPRYLIKTRGQQVTLSCSPISGHRSVSWYQQTPGQGLQFLFEYFSETQRNKGNFPGRFSGRQFSNSRSEMNVSTLELGDSALYLCASSSGLAGGLDTQYFGPGTRLTVL.

Comments on this clonotype: This clone may be a read error of a much larger clone one base away. The chain is built from TRBV20-1 and TRBJ2-5; D gene ambiguous. The V and J ends lost 0 bases and 11 bases respectively, with 16 bases between them. Per the germline V gene, CDR1 is DFQATT and CDR2 is SNEGSKA (reference sequence). The CDR3 contains 13 residues. CDR3 DNA sequence: TGCAGTGCTAGAGACATTATGACGAGAGAGCAGTACTTC. Translated: CSARDIMTREQYF.

This clonotype has only one observation. J is TRBJ2-1 and V is TRBV5-4; 9 nucleotides agree with TRBD2. CDR1 SGHNT and CDR2 YYREEE come from the germline V gene (reference sequence). This CDR3 has 15 amino acids. The V segment lost 4 bases and the J segment 7 bases; nucleotides outside the gene matches: 9. CDR3 sequence (DNA): TGTGCCAGCAGCCTCACCTTTGGACTAGCGAATGAGCAGTTCTTC. This encodes CASSLTFGLANEQFF.

This clonotype was found a few times. The rearrangement links TRBV9 to TRBJ2-3; TRBD2 is a possible D gene (5 bases). Trimming removed 0 bases at V and 9 bases at J, with 17 bases between. Germline CDR1 and CDR2: SGDLS and YYNGEE. The CDR3 is made up of 15 amino acids. CDR3 sequence (DNA): TGTGCCAGCAGCGTAGCTCCAACTAGTTTAGAGACGCAGTATTTT. The encoded protein is CASSVAPTSLETQYF. Based on the CDR3 plus reference TRBV9 and TRBJ2-3, the full variable domain is DSGVTQTPKHLITATGQRVTLRCSPRSGDLSVYWYQQSLDQGLQFLIQYYNGEERAKGNILERFSAQQFPDLHSELNLSSLELGDSALYFCASSVAPTSLETQYFGPGTRLTVL.

The chain recombines TRBV7-2 with TRBJ2-1; TRBD2 agrees at 8 bases. The CDR3 loop spans 16 amino acids. With V trimmed by 3 bases and J by 4 bases, 8 bases remained unmatched. Germline CDR1 SGHTA, CDR2 FQGNSA. The CDR3 nucleotides are TGTGCCAGCAGCTTCCTACTAGCGGACATATACAATGAGCAGTTCTTC. It codes for CASSFLLADIYNEQFF.

The genes are TRBV6-6 and TRBJ2-4; D uncertain. V lost 4 bases to trimming and J lost 1 base, with 17 bases between them. Germline V gene data show CDR1 as MNHNY and CDR2 as SVGAGI (reference sequence). The CDR3 length is 17 residues. The CDR3: CASSSVGRGVAKNIQYF. In DNA form, the CDR3 reads TGTGCCAGCAGTTCAGTCGGGCGAGGTGTTGCCAAAAACATTCAGTACTTC.